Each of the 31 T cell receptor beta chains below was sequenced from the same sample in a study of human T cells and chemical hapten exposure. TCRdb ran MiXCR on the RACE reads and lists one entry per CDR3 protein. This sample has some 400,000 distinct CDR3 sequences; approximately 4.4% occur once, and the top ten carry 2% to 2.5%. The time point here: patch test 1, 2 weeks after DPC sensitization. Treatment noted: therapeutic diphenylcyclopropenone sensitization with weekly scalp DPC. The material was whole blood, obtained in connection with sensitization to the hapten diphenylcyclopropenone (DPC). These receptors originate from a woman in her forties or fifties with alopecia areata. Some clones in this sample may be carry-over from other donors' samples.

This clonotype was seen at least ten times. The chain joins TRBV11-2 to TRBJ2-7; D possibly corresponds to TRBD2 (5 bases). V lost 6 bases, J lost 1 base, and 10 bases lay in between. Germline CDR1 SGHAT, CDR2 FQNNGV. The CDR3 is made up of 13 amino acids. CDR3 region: CASRRGPSYEQYF. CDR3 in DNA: TGTGCCAGCAGAAGAGGGCCGTCCTACGAGCAGTACTTC. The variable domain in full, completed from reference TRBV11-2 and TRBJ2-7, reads EAGVAQSPRYKIIEKRQSVAFWCNPISGHATLYWYQQILGQGPKLLIQFQNNGVVDDSQLPKDRFSAERLKGVDSTLKIQPAKLEDSAVYLCASRRGPSYEQYFGPGTRLTVT.

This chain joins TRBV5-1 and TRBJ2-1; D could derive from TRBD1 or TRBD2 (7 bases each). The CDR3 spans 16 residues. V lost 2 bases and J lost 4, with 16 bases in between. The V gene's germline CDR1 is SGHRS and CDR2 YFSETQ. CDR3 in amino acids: CASSLQGRGTYNEQFF. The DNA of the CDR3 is TGCGCCAGCAGCTTACAGGGGAGGGGAACTTACAATGAGCAGTTCTTC.

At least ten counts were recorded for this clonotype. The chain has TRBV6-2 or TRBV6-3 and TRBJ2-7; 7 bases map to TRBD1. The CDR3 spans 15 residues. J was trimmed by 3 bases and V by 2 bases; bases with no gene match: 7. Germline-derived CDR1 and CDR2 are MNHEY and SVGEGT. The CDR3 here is CASSYPSGQSYEQYF. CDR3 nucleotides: TGTGCCAGCAGTTACCCCTCGGGACAGAGCTACGAGCAGTACTTC.

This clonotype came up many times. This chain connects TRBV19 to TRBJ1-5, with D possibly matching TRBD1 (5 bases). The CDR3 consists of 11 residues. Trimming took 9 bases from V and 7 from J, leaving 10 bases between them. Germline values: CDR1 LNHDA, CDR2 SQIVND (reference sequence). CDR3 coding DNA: TGTGCCAGCGGGACGTACCAGCCCCAGCATTTT. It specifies CASGTYQPQHF.

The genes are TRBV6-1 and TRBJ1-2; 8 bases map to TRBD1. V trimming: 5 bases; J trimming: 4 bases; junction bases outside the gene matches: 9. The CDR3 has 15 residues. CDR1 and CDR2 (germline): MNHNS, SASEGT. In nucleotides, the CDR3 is TGTGCCAGCAGTCAAATGACAGGGGTGCCCTATGGCTACACCTTC. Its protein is CASSQMTGVPYGYTF.

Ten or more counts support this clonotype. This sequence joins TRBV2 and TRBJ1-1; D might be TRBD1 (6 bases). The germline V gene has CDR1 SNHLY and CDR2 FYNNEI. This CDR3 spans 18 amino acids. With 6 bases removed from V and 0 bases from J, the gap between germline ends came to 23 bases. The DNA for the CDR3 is TGTGCCAGCAGCGTTCCGAAACAGGGCCCGGTTATGAACACTGAAGCTTTCTTT. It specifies CASSVPKQGPVMNTEAFF.

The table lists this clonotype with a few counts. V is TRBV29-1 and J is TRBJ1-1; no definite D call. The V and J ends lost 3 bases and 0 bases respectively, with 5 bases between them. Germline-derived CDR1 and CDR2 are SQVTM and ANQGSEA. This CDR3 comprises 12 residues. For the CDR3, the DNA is TGCAGCGTTGACGGAGTGAACACTGAAGCTTTCTTT. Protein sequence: CSVDGVNTEAFF.

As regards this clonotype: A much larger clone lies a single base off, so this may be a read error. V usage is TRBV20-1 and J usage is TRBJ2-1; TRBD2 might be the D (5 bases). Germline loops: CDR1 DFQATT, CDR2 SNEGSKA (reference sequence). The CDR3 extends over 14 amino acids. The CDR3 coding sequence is TGCAGCGCCCCAAATGGGAGCACCTACAATGAGCAGTTCTTC. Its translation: CSAPNGSTYNEQFF.

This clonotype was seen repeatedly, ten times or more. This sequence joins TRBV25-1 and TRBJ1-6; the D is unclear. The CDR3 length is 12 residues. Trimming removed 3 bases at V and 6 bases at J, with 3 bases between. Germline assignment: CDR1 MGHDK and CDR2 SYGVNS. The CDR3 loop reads CASSDGNSPLHF. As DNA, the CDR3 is TGTGCCAGCAGTGACGGTAATTCACCCCTCCACTTT.

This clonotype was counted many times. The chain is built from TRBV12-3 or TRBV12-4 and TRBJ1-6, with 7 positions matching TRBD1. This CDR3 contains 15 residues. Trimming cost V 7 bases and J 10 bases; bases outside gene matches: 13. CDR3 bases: TGTGCCAGCACGGCCCAGGGGGGGGCTGGGTCACCCCTCCACTTT. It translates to CASTAQGGAGSPLHF.

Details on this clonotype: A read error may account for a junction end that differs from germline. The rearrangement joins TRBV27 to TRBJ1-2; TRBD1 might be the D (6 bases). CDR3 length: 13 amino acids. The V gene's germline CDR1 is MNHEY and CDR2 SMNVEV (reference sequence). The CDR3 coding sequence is TGTGCCAACAGTTTAACAATACAGGGAGGCTACACCTTC. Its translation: CANSLTIQGGYTF.

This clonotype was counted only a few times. CDR3 loop: CATGASTDTQYF. Here the CDR3 DNA reads TGTGCTACTGGGGCTAGCACAGATACGCAGTATTTT. The chain joins TRBV27 to TRBJ2-3; TRBD1 is a possible D gene (5 bases). This CDR3 has 12 amino acids. Germline loops: CDR1 MNHEY, CDR2 SMNVEV (reference sequence).

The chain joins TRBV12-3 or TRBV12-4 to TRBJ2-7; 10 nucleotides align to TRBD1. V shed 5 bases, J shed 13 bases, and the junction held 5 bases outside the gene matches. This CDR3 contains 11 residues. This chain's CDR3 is CASSGTGDQYF. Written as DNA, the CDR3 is TGTGCCAGCAGTGGGACAGGGGACCAATACTTC.

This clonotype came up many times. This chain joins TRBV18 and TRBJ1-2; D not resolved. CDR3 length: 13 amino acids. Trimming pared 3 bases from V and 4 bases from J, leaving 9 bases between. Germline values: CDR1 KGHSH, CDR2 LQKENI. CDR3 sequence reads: CASSPGGAYGYTF. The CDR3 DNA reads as TGTGCCAGCTCACCGGGCGGAGCCTATGGCTACACCTTC.

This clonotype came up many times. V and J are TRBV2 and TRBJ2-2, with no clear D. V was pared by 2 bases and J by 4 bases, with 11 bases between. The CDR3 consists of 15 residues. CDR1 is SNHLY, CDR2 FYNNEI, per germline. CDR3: CASSETRSLTGELFF. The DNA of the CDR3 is TGTGCCAGCAGTGAAACTCGGTCCCTCACCGGGGAGCTGTTTTTT.

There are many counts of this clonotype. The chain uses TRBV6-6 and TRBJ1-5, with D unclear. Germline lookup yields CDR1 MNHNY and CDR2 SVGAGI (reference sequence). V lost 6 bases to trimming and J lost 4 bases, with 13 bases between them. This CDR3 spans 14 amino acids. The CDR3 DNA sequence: TGTGCCAGCAGCCCCTCCGAAGGTAATCAGCCCCAGCATTTT. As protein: CASSPSEGNQPQHF.

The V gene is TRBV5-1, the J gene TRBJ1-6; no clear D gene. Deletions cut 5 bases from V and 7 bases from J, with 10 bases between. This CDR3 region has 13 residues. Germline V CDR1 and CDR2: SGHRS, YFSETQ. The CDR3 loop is CASRSGYNSPLHF. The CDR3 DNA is TGCGCCAGCAGATCTGGTTACAATTCACCCCTCCACTTT.

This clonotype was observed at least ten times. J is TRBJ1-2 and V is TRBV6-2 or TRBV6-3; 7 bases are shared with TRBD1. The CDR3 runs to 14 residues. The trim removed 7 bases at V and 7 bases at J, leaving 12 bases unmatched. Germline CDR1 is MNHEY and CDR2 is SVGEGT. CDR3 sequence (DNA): TGTGCCAGCAATCAATCTCGGACAGGCCGTGGCTACACCTTC. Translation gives CASNQSRTGRGYTF.

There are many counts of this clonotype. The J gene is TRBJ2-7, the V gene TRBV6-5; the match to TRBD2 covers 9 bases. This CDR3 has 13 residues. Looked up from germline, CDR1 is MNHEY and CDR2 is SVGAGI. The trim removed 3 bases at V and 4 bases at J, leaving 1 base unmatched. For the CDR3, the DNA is TGTGCCAGCAGTTATAGCGGGAGTTACGAGCAGTACTTC. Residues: CASSYSGSYEQYF.

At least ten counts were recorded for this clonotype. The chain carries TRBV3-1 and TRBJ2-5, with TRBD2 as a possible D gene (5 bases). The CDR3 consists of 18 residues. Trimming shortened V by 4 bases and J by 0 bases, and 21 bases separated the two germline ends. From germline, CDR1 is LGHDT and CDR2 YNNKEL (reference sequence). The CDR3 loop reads CASSRLHGFRRDQETQYF. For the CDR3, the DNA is TGTGCCAGCAGCCGCCTACACGGGTTCAGGCGGGACCAAGAGACCCAGTACTTC.

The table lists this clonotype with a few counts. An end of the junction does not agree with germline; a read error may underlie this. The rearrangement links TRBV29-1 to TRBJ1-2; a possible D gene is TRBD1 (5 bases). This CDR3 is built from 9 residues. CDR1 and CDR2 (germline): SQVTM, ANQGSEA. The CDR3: CSPLGVVPF. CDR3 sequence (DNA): TGCAGCCCCTTGGGGGTGGTTCCCTTC.

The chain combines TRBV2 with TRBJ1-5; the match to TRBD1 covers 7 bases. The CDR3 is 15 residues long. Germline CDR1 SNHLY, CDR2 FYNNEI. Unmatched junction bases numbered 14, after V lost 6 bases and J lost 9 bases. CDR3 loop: CASSEMTGRHSPQHF. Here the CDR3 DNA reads TGTGCCAGCAGCGAAATGACAGGGCGCCATTCGCCCCAGCATTTT.

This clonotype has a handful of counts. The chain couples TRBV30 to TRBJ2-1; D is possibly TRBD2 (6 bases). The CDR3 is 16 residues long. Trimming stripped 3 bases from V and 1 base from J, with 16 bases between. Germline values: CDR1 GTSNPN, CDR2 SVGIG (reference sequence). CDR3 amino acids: CAWRSPGEISYNEQFF. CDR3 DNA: TGTGCCTGGAGATCCCCGGGGGAGATTTCCTACAATGAGCAGTTCTTC.

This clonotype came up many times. The CDR3 loop reads CASTNTRGRYSYNEQFF. The DNA of the CDR3 is TGTGCCAGCACTAACACCCGAGGTAGATATTCCTACAATGAGCAGTTCTTC. This chain joins TRBV6-5 and TRBJ2-1; D uncertain. CDR1 is MNHEY, CDR2 SVGAGI, per germline. The CDR3 loop spans 17 amino acids. The germline V and J ends were trimmed by 7 bases and 1 base, with 20 bases remaining between them.

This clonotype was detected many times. CDR3 DNA sequence: TGTGCCATCACAGGAGGACAGGGGTCCACTGGGGCCAACGTCCTGACTTTC. It specifies CAITGGQGSTGANVLTF. This chain connects TRBV10-3 to TRBJ2-6; 9 positions agree with TRBD1. Germline CDR1 and CDR2: ENHRY and SYGVKD. With 7 bases clipped from V and 2 bases from J, the junction kept 9 bases outside the gene matches. The CDR3 has 17 residues.

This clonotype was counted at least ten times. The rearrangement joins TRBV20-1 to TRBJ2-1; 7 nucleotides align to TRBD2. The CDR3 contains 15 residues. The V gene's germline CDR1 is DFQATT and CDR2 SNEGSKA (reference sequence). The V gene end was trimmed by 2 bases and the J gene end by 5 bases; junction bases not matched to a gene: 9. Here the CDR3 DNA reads TGCAGTGCTAGAATATGGGCTAGCGGCGACAATGAGCAGTTCTTC. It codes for CSARIWASGDNEQFF.

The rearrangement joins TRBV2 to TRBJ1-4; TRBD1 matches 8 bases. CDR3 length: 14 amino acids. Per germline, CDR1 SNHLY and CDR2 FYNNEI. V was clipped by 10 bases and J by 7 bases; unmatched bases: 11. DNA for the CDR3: TGTGCCAACCGGTTGGCAGGGGGCATTGAAAAACTGTTTTTT. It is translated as CANRLAGGIEKLFF.

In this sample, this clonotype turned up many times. The CDR3 DNA reads TGTGCCACCCACCTTGGGCAGGGTGGGATAGATACGCAGTATTTT. Amino acid sequence: CATHLGQGGIDTQYF. V usage is TRBV28 and J usage is TRBJ2-3; the D gene is possibly TRBD1 (5 bases). Trimming stripped 10 bases from V and 5 bases from J, with 22 bases between. This CDR3 region has 15 residues. Per germline, CDR1 MDHEN and CDR2 SYDVKM.

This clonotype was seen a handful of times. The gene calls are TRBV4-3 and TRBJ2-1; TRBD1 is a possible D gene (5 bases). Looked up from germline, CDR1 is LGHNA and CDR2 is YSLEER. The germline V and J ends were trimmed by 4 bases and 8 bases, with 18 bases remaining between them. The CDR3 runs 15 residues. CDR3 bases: TGCGCCAGCAGCCCGTATTCTTTGGGGCCCGATGAGCAGTTCTTC. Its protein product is CASSPYSLGPDEQFF.

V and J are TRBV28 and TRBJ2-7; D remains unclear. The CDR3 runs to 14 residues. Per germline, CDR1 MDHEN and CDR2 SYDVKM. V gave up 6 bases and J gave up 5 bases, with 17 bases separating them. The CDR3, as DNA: TGTGCCAGCAGCCTCTCCCCCCCGAGAAACGAGCAGTACTTC. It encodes CASSLSPPRNEQYF.

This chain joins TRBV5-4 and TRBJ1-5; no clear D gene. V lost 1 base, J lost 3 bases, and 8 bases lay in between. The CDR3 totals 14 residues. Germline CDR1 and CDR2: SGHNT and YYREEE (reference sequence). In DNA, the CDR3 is TGTGCCAGCAGCTTGTTAGGCGTCAATCAGCCCCAGCATTTT. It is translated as CASSLLGVNQPQHF.